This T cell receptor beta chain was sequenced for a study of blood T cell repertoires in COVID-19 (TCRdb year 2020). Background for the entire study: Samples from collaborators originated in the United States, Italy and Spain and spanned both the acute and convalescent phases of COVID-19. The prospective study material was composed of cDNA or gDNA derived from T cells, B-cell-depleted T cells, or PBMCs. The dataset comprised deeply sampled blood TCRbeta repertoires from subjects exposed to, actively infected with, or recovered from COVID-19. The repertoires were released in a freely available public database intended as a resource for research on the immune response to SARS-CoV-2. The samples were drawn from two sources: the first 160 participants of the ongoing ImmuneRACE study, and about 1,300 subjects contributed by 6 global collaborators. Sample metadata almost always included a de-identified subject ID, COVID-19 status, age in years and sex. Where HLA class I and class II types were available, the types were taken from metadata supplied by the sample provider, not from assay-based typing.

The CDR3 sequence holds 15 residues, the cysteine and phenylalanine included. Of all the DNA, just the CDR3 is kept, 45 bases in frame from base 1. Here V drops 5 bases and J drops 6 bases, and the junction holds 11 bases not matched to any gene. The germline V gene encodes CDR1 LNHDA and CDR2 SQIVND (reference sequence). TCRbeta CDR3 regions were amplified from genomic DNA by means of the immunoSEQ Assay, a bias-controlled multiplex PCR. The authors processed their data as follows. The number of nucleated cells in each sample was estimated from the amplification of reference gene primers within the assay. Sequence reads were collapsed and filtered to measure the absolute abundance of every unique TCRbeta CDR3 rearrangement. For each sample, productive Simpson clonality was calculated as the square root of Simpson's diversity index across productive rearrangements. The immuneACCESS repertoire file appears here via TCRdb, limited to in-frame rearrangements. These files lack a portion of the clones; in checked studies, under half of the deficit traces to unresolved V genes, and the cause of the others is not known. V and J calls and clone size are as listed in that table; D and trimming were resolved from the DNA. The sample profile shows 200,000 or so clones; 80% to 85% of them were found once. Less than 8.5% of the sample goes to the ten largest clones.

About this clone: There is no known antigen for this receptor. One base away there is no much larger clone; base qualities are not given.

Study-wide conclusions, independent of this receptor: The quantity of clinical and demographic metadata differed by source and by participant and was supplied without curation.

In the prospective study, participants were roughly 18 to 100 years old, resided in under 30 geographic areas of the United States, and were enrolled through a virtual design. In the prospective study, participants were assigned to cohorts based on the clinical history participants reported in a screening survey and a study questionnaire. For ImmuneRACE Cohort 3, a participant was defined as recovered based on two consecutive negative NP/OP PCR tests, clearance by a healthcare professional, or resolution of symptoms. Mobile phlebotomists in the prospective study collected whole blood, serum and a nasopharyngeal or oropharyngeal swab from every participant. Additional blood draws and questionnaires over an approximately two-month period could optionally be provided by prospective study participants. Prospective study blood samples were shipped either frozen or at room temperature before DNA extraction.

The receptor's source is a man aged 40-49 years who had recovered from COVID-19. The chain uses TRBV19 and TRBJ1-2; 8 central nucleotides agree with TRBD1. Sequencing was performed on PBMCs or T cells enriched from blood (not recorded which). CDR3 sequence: CASSFGAQGANGYTF. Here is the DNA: TGTGCCAGTAGTTTCGGCGCCCAGGGGGCAAATGGCTACACCTTC.